Listed below are T cell receptor beta chains from one sample, sequenced in a study of T cell changes during pregnancy in multiple sclerosis. This table comes from immunoSEQ multiplex PCR, and its TCRdb copy is limited to in-frame clones, with some not included. This table has tens of thousands of clones, roughly 95% appearing once. This specimen consisted of peripheral blood, obtained in the second trimester of pregnancy. The receptors were gathered from a female donor in good health, enrolled as a control in a pregnancy study. CDR3s include the opening cysteine and the closing phenylalanine or tryptophan.

V	CDR3
TRBV7-2	CASSLGGDSPLHF
TRBV11-3	CASSLWGRDEQFF
TRBV7-7	CASSLQQHTEAFF
TRBV6-6	CASSYSSGGRNTEAFF
TRBV7-2	CASSLRTGSFQPQHF
TRBV27	CASSFRGPYEQYF
TRBV30	CARDRGHGELFF
TRBV9	CASSASGTRNSPLHF
TRBV6-1	CASKRGEEWPQHF
TRBV6-6	CASRVNGRNYGYTF
TRBV7-2	CASSLAGAEAFF
TRBV5-6	CASSSGTGGPDTQYF
TRBV6-5	CASSPQRDEGETQYF
TRBV30	CAWSRRGSGNTIYF
TRBV7-6	CASEGDYNEQFF
TRBV11-3	CASSDGTAYNEQFF
TRBV4-1	CASSQQGQGVSGELFF
TRBV11-2	CASSLAQTTGNTEAFF
TRBV9	CASSSIQAGDMNEQFF
TRBV11-2	CASSSAGGFGYTF
TRBV4-2	CASSQEPSEAYEQYF
TRBV4-1	CASSQVGGTGMNTEAFF
TRBV5-6	CASIGSGNTGELFF
TRBV30	CAWSVRTVNNEQFF
TRBV5-1	CASSLTHIGQGNTEAFF
TRBV5-4	CASSRQEYLPSTEAFF
TRBV30	CAWSSQTGGEGDGYTF
TRBV7-2	CASSLVTTGAEAFF
TRBV5-1	CASSLVTVQETQYF
TRBV2	CASSEVPQGVSYNEQFF
TRBV7-2	CASSLGGQGKETQYF
TRBV11-2	CASSFSGSYNEQFF
TRBV7-2	CASSSGQVASGNTIYF